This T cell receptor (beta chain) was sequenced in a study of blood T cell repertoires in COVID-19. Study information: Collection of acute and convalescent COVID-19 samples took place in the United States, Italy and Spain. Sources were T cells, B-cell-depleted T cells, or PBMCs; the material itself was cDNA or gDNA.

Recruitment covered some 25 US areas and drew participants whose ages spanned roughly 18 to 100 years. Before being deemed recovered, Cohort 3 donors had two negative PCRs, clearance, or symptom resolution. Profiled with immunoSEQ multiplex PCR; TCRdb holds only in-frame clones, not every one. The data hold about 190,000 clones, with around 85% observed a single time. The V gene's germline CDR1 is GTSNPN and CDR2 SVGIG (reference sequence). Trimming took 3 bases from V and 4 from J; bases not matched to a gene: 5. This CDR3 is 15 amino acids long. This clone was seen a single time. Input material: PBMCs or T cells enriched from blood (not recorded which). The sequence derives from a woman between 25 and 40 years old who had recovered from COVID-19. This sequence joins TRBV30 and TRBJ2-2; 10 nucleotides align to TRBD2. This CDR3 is CAWRRRLAGTGELFF. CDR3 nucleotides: TGTGCCTGGAGGCGAAGACTAGCGGGCACCGGGGAGCTGTTTTTT. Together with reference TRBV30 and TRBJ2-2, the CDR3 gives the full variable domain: SQTIHQWPATLVQPVGSPLSLECTVEGTSNPNLYWYRQAAGRGLQLLFYSVGIGQISSEVPQNLSASRPQDRQFILSSKKLLLSDSGFYLCAWRRRLAGTGELFFGEGSRLTVL.